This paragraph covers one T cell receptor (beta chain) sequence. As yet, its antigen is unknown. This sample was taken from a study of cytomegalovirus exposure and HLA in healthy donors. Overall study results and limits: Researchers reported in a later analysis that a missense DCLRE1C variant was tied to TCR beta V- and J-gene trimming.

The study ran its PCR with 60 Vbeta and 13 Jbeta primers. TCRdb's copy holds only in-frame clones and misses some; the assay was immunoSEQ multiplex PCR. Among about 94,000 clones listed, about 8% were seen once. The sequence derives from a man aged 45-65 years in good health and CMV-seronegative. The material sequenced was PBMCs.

CDR3 in amino acids: CASRAGTGRWDQPQHF. CDR3 nucleotide sequence: TGTGCCAGCAGAGCCGGGACAGGGAGGTGGGATCAGCCCCAGCATTTT. V gene TRBV28 combines with J gene TRBJ1-5; 9 nucleotides agree with TRBD1. Unmatched junction bases numbered 11, after V lost 6 bases and J lost 5 bases. Germline V CDR1 and CDR2: MDHEN, SYDVKM. The CDR3 is made up of 16 amino acids.